What follows are 30 T cell receptor beta chains derived from one specimen sequenced in a study of blood T cell repertoires in COVID-19. Generated by immunoSEQ multiplex PCR, the TCRdb table keeps only in-frame clones and is missing some. This sample yields fewer than 150,000 clones, of which roughly 80% are seen a single time; 15% to 20% belongs to the top ten. Input material: PBMCs or T cells enriched from blood (not recorded which). Every receptor here comes from a man younger than 40 who had recovered from COVID-19.

The chain links TRBV11-3 to TRBJ2-2; D may be TRBD1 (6 bases). The CDR3 length is 14 residues. The germline V gene has CDR1 SGHNT and CDR2 YENEEA. Trimming removed 7 bases from V and 2 bases from J, with 11 bases in between. This chain's CDR3 is CASTLDSNTGELFF. The CDR3 DNA is TGTGCCAGCACCTTGGACAGTAACACCGGGGAGCTGTTTTTT.

The gene calls are TRBV28 and TRBJ2-5, with a tentative D call TRBD1 (5 bases). This CDR3 region has 16 residues. Germline CDR1 MDHEN, CDR2 SYDVKM. Trimming removed 4 bases at V and 0 bases at J, with 15 bases between. The CDR3 reads CASSYKTDPYQETQYF. In DNA form, the CDR3 reads TGTGCCAGCAGTTATAAGACAGACCCGTACCAAGAGACCCAGTACTTC. Full variable domain (remainder filled in from reference TRBV28 and TRBJ2-5): DVKVTQSSRYLVKRTGEKVFLECVQDMDHENMFWYRQDPGLGLRLIYFSYDVKMKEKGDIPEGYSVSREKKERFSLILESASTNQTSMYLCASSYKTDPYQETQYFGPGTRLLVL.

The rearrangement uses TRBV6-5 and TRBJ2-7; TRBD1 matches 8 bases. Looked up from germline, CDR1 is MNHEY and CDR2 is SVGAGI. CDR3 length: 15 residues. The trim removed 4 bases at V and 6 bases at J, leaving 11 bases unmatched. CDR3 nucleotide sequence: TGTGCCAGCAGTTCGAAGGACAGGGTGCGACGCGAGCAGTACGTC. Protein: CASSSKDRVRREQYV.

This rearrangement joins TRBV12-3 or TRBV12-4 to TRBJ1-2; D is undetermined. The CDR3 covers 12 residues. V dropped 7 bases and J dropped 7 bases, with 13 bases sitting between them. CDR3 region: CASTPGLFGYTF. CDR3 nucleotides: TGTGCCAGCACCCCCGGGTTATTTGGCTACACCTTC.

The rearrangement uses TRBV10-3 and TRBJ1-2, with 11 bases aligning to TRBD1. V lost 8 bases and J lost 4; bases outside the gene matches: 15. This CDR3 spans 17 amino acids. The germline gives CDR1 ENHRY, CDR2 SYGVKD. CDR3 in amino acids: CAISSGQGARKGYGYTF. The CDR3 bases are TGTGCCATCTCTAGCGGACAGGGGGCGCGGAAAGGCTATGGCTACACCTTC.

This chain's CDR3 is CASSETTGGRFSYTF. The CDR3, as DNA: TGTGCCAGCAGTGAAACGACAGGGGGTCGGTTTAGCTACACCTTC. The chain joins TRBV2 to TRBJ1-2, with 9 positions matching TRBD1. V dropped 2 bases and J dropped 9; count of bases not matched to a gene: 10. The germline CDR1 and CDR2 sequences are SNHLY and FYNNEI. The CDR3 length is 15 residues. Complete variable domain (other parts from reference TRBV2 and TRBJ1-2): EPEVTQTPSHQVTQMGQEVILRCVPISNHLYFYWYRQILGQKVEFLVSFYNNEISEKSEIFDDQFSVERPDGSNFTLKIRSTKLEDSAMYFCASSETTGGRFSYTFGSGTRLTVV.

The DNA for the CDR3 is TGTGCCAGTAGTATTCCAGGGGGGAGAGAAAAACTGTTTTTT. As protein: CASSIPGGREKLFF. J is TRBJ1-4 and V is TRBV19; TRBD1 matches at 7 bases. With V trimmed by 3 bases and J by 8 bases, 6 bases remained unmatched. Germline V gives CDR1 LNHDA, CDR2 SQIVND (reference sequence). This CDR3 contains 14 residues.

The sample holds one count of this clone. CDR3 residues: CASSESGGELTSANTGELFF. The CDR3 DNA follows: TGTGCCAGCAGTGAATCGGGTGGAGAGCTCACAAGCGCGAACACCGGGGAGCTGTTTTTT. The chain couples TRBV6-1 to TRBJ2-2; D is unclear. The V gene's germline CDR1 is MNHNS and CDR2 SASEGT. The V and J ends lost 2 bases and 0 bases respectively, with 22 bases between them. The CDR3 contains 20 residues.

This clone was observed a single time. The chain joins TRBV7-9 to TRBJ2-1; TRBD1 agrees at 8 bases. Trimming at V came to 6 bases and at J to 8 bases, leaving 12 bases not matched to a gene. Germline V gives CDR1 SEHNR, CDR2 FQNEAQ (reference sequence). The CDR3 spans 15 residues. CDR3 coding DNA: TGTGCCAGCAGTCCTCCGTGGACAGGGATGGATGAGCAGTTCTTC. Protein: CASSPPWTGMDEQFF.

The V gene is TRBV9, the J gene TRBJ1-2, with TRBD1 identical over 10 bases. Per the germline V gene, CDR1 is SGDLS and CDR2 is YYNGEE. The CDR3 is 14 amino acids. V shed 6 bases and J 2 bases; nucleotides not matched to a gene: 4. The CDR3 coding sequence is TGTGCCAGCAACCCGGGACAGGGGAACTATGGCTACACCTTC. This encodes CASNPGQGNYGYTF.

The rearrangement links TRBV27 to TRBJ2-4; D not resolved. V was cut by 4 bases and J by 1 base, with 23 bases left in between. Germline V gene data show CDR1 as MNHEY and CDR2 as SMNVEV (reference sequence). The CDR3 is 19 residues long. CDR3 bases: TGTGCCAGCAGTTCCAATCCCACTTACTCGAGTATGGCCAAAAACATTCAGTACTTC. Translated: CASSSNPTYSSMAKNIQYF.

The chain uses TRBV5-6 and TRBJ2-3, with 13 nucleotides matching TRBD2. The CDR3 extends over 17 amino acids. Germline assignment: CDR1 SGHDT and CDR2 YYEEEE. Trimming at V came to 0 bases and at J to 3 bases, leaving 4 bases not matched to a gene. CDR3 region: CASSLGLAGGRTDTQYF. CDR3 DNA: TGTGCCAGCAGCTTGGGACTAGCGGGGGGTAGGACAGATACGCAGTATTTT.

The J gene is TRBJ1-2, the V gene TRBV5-4, with 9 nucleotides matching TRBD1. Germline CDR1 reads SGHNT; CDR2 reads YYREEE (reference sequence). V was pared by 0 bases and J by 2 bases, with 8 bases of the junction left unmatched. CDR3 length: 17 residues. CDR3 amino acids: CASSLGRDRVVNYGYTF. CDR3 DNA sequence: TGTGCCAGCAGCTTGGGACGGGACAGGGTCGTAAACTATGGCTACACCTTC.

This clone showed up just a few times. The rearrangement uses TRBV7-9 and TRBJ1-1; D is possibly TRBD1 (6 bases). The CDR3 is 14 amino acids. Germline assignment: CDR1 SEHNR and CDR2 FQNEAQ (reference sequence). Trimming cost V 2 bases and J 4 bases, with 11 bases left between them. CDR3 nucleotides: TGTGCCAGCAGCTTATGGGGGCAGAGCACTGAAGCTTTCTTT. Translated: CASSLWGQSTEAFF.

The V and J genes are TRBV11-1 and TRBJ2-3; 11 nucleotides line up with TRBD2. This CDR3 is 15 amino acids long. Unmatched junction bases numbered 7, after V lost 5 bases and J lost 6 bases. Germline-derived CDR1 and CDR2 are SGHAT and FQDESV (reference sequence). CDR3 in DNA: TGTGCCAGCAGCCCCCGGCCTAGCGGGGGGGATACGCAGTATTTT. This sequence encodes CASSPRPSGGDTQYF.

The rearrangement joins TRBV5-6 to TRBJ1-2, with 12 positions matching TRBD1. The germline CDR1 and CDR2 sequences are SGHDT and YYEEEE. The CDR3 runs to 19 residues. Trimming took 4 bases from V and 4 from J; bases not matched to a gene: 17. For the CDR3, the DNA is TGTGCCAGCAGCCAGATAGACCGGGACAGGGGGCGTAGGGGCTATGGCTACACCTTC. Encoded protein: CASSQIDRDRGRRGYGYTF.

J is TRBJ1-1 and V is TRBV12-3 or TRBV12-4; D gene uncertain. V lost 7 bases and J lost 0, with 9 bases in between. This CDR3 spans 13 amino acids. The CDR3 loop is CASTRTLNTEAFF. DNA for the CDR3: TGTGCCAGCACTAGAACTTTGAACACTGAAGCTTTCTTT.

The chain carries TRBV12-3 or TRBV12-4 and TRBJ1-5, with 8 bases fitting TRBD1. Trimming cost V 8 bases and J 6 bases; bases outside gene matches: 6. CDR3 length: 13 residues. The CDR3, as DNA: TGTGCCAGCGCAAACAGGGGGGGTCAGCCCCAGCATTTT. This sequence encodes CASANRGGQPQHF.

CDR3 coding DNA: TGCGCCAGCAGCCAAGAAGCAGGGACAGGGAATGAAAAACTGTTTTTT. Translated: CASSQEAGTGNEKLFF. The chain uses TRBV4-1 and TRBJ1-4; 9 nucleotides line up with TRBD1. The J segment lost 5 bases and the V segment lost 0 bases, leaving 4 bases of the junction unmatched. The CDR3 loop spans 16 amino acids. CDR1 is MGHRA, CDR2 YSYEKL, per germline.

The chain combines TRBV9 with TRBJ1-4; D unclear. V lost 0 bases, J lost 7 bases, and 10 bases lay in between. The germline V gene has CDR1 SGDLS and CDR2 YYNGEE. The CDR3 is 14 amino acids. In DNA form, the CDR3 reads TGTGCCAGCAGCGTAGGAGGGTTTGGTGAAAAACTGTTTTTT. Amino acid sequence: CASSVGGFGEKLFF.

The chain employs TRBV5-1 and TRBJ2-3; 10 bases are a match to TRBD2. This CDR3 has 15 residues. J gave up 2 bases and V 4 bases, and 4 bases lay outside the gene matches. Germline lookup yields CDR1 SGHRS and CDR2 YFSETQ. The CDR3 nucleotides read TGCGCCAGCAGCACTGGACTAGCGGTCACAGATACGCAGTATTTT. It translates to CASSTGLAVTDTQYF.

The chain is built from TRBV5-1 and TRBJ2-3, with TRBD1 matching over 10 bases. Per germline, CDR1 SGHRS and CDR2 YFSETQ. CDR3 length: 14 residues. J lost 6 bases, V lost 4 bases, and 5 bases had no gene match. This CDR3 is CASSRGQGMDTQYF. The CDR3 DNA reads TGCGCCAGCAGCCGGGGACAGGGGATGGATACGCAGTATTTT.

This clone was observed a single time. The J gene is TRBJ2-5, the V gene TRBV6-5, with D tentatively TRBD1 (6 bases). Germline loops: CDR1 MNHEY, CDR2 SVGAGI. Trimming removed 2 bases at V and 10 bases at J, with 23 bases between. The CDR3 spans 16 residues. Here the CDR3 reads CASSYRQPPGARVQYF. CDR3 sequence (DNA): TGTGCCAGCAGTTACCGGCAACCTCCAGGGGCTCGGGTCCAGTACTTC.

V is TRBV12-3 or TRBV12-4 and J is TRBJ2-7, with D unclear. The length of the CDR3 is 11 residues. The V end lost 3 bases, the J end lost 5 bases, and 5 bases lay between the germline ends. CDR3 DNA sequence: TGTGCCAGCAGTTTCGGTCACGAGCAGTACGTC. As protein: CASSFGHEQYV.

The DNA for the CDR3 is TGTGCCAGCAGCCAAGGGGGAGGGGCCTACGAGCAGTACTTC. This codes for CASSQGGGAYEQYF. The chain couples TRBV3-1 (or the pseudogene TRBV3-2) to TRBJ2-7; 7 nucleotides agree with TRBD2. V was pared by 1 base and J by 2 bases, with 2 bases of the junction left unmatched. In germline, CDR1 is LGHDT, CDR2 YNNKEL (reference sequence). CDR3 length equals 14 residues.

The gene calls are TRBV27 and TRBJ1-6, with 7 bases matching TRBD1. This CDR3 contains 15 residues. V lost 5 bases, J lost 4 bases, and 5 bases stayed unmatched. The V gene's germline CDR1 is MNHEY and CDR2 SMNVEV (reference sequence). DNA for the CDR3: TGTGCCAGCAGTGCAACGGGACAGTATAATTCACCCCTCCACTTT. The encoded protein is CASSATGQYNSPLHF.

The chain employs TRBV5-1 and TRBJ2-4; 7 nucleotides agree with TRBD1. CDR1 SGHRS and CDR2 YFSETQ come from the germline V gene. The CDR3 contains 13 residues. V lost 0 bases and J lost 9; bases outside the gene matches: 3. The DNA of the CDR3 is TGCGCCAGCAGCTTGGGACAGGGCGGCATTCAGTACTTC. Translating it yields CASSLGQGGIQYF.

This clone was observed a few times. Here the CDR3 DNA reads TGTGCCAGCAGCACGGGACAGGATAATTCACCCCTCCACTTT. Protein product: CASSTGQDNSPLHF. The rearrangement uses TRBV13 and TRBJ1-6; 8 bases are shared with TRBD1. Unmatched junction bases numbered 2, after V lost 5 bases and J lost 5 bases. In germline, CDR1 is PRHDT, CDR2 FYEKMQ (reference sequence). This CDR3 region has 14 residues. The full variable domain, with the rest looked up from reference TRBV13 and TRBJ1-6, is AAGVIQSPRHLIKEKRETATLKCYPIPRHDTVYWYQQGPGQDPQFLISFYEKMQSDKGSIPDRFSAQQFSDYHSELNMSSLELGDSALYFCASSTGQDNSPLHFGNGTRLTVT.

This chain joins TRBV27 and TRBJ2-7, with D perhaps matching TRBD1 (5 bases). Trimming took 2 bases from V and 3 from J, leaving 8 bases between them. The germline V gene encodes CDR1 MNHEY and CDR2 SMNVEV (reference sequence). The CDR3 consists of 13 residues. The CDR3 DNA reads TGTGCCAGCAGTTTAGGGGCTAGCTACGAGCAGTACTTC. Its protein product is CASSLGASYEQYF.

There are a few counts of this clone. The rearrangement joins TRBV7-9 to TRBJ1-4, with D unclear. The V and J ends lost 6 bases and 3 bases respectively, with 11 bases between them. Germline loops: CDR1 SEHNR, CDR2 FQNEAQ (reference sequence). The CDR3 length is 14 residues. The CDR3 sequence: CASSPTGANEKLFF. The CDR3 DNA sequence: TGTGCCAGCAGTCCGACCGGGGCTAATGAAAAACTGTTTTTT.